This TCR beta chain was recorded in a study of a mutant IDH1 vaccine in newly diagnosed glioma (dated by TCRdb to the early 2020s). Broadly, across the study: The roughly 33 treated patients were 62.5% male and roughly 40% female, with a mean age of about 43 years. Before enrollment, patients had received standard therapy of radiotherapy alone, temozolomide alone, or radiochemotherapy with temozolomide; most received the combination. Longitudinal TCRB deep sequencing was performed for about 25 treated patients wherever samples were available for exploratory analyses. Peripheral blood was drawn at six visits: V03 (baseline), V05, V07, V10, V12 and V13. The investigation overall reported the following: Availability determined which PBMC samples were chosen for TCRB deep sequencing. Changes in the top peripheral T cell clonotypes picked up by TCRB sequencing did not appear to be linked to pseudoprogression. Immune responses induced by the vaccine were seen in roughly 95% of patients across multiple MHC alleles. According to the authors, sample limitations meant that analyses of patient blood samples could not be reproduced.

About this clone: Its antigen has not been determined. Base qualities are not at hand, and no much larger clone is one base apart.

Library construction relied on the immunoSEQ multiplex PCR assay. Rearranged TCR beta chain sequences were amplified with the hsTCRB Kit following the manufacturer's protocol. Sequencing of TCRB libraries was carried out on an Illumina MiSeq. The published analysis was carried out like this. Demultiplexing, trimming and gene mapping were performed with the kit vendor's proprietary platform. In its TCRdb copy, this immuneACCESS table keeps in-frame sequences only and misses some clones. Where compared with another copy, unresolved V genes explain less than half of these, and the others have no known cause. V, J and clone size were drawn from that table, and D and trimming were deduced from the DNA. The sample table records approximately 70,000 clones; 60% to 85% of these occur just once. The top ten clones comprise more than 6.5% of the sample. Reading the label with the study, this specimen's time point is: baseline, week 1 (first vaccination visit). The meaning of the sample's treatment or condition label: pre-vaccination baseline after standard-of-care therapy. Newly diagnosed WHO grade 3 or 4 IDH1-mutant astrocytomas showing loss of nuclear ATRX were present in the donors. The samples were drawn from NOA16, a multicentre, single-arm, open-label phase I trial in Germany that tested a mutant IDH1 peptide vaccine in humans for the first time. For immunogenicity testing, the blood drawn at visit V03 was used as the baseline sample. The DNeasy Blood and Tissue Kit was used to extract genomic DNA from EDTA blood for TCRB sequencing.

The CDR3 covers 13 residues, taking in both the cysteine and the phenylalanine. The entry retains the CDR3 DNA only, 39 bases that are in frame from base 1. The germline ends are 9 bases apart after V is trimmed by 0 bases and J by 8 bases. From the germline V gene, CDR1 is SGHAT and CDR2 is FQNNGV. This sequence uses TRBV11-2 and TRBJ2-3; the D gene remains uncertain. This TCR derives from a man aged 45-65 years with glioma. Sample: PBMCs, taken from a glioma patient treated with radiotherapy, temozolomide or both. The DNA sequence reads TGTGCCAGCAGCTTAGATAAAGGGATTACGCAGTATTTT. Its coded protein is CASSLDKGITQYF.